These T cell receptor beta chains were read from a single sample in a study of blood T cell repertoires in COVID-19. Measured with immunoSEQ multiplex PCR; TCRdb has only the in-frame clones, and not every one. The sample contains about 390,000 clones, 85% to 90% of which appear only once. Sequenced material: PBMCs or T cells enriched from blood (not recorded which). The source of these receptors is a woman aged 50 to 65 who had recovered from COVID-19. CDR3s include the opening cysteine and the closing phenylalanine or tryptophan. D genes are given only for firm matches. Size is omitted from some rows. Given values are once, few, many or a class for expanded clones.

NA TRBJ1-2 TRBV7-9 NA CASSLGGDGYTF TGTGCCAGCAGCTTAGGGGGAGATGGCTACACCTTC
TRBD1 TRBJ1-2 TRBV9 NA CASSLRTGGSGYTF TGTGCCAGCAGCCTAAGGACAGGGGGCTCTGGCTACACCTTC
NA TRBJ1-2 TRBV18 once CASSPPSGYYGYTF TGTGCCAGCTCACCACCGTCGGGGTACTATGGCTACACCTTC
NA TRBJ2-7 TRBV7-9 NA CASSLFGGYEQYF TGTGCCAGCAGCTTATTCGGGGGATACGAGCAGTACTTC
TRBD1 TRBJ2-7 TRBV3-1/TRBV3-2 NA CASSQEGTGEQYF TGTGCCAGCAGCCAAGAGGGGACAGGGGAGCAGTACTTC
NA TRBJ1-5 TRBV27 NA CASSHSRGRARVQPQHF TGTGCCAGCAGCCACAGTAGGGGGAGGGCCCGAGTTCAGCCCCAGCATTTT
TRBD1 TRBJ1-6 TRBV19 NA CASGIQGNYNSPLHF TGTGCCAGTGGAATACAGGGGAACTATAATTCACCCCTCCACTTT
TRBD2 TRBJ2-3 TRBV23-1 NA CASSQSWRRGGLTDTQYF TGCGCCAGCAGTCAATCGTGGAGGCGGGGGGGTTTAACAGATACGCAGTATTTT
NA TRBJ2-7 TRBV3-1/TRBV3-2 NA CASSQDRVGGSDF TGTGCCAGCAGCCAAGATCGGGTGGGGGGATCCGACTTC
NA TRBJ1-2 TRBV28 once CASNPWGGVRGYTF TGTGCCAGCAACCCGTGGGGGGGCGTTCGGGGCTACACCTTC
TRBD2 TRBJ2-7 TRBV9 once CASSAGGEGSYEQYF TGTGCCAGCAGCGCAGGCGGGGAGGGTTCCTACGAGCAGTACTTC
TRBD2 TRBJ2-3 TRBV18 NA CASSRDAGADTQYF TGTGCCAGCTCCCGAGACGCGGGGGCAGATACGCAGTATTTT
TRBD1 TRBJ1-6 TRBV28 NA CASERDRASPLHF TGTGCCAGCGAACGGGACAGGGCTTCACCCCTCCACTTT
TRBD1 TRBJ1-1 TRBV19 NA CASSIVRGTEAFF TGTGCCAGTAGTATAGTCAGGGGGACTGAAGCTTTCTTT
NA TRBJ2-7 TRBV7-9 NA CASSLEDSPTYEQYF TGTGCCAGCAGCTTAGAGGACAGCCCTACTTACGAGCAGTACTTC
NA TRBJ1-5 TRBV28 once CAIARQNNQPQHF TGTGCCATCGCCAGGCAGAACAATCAGCCCCAGCATTTT
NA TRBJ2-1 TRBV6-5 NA CASSFPLSSGGEQFF TGTGCCAGCAGTTTTCCGCTTTCTAGTGGGGGGGAGCAGTTCTTC
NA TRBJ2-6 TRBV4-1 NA CASSQVTPGANVLTF TGCGCCAGCAGCCAAGTAACACCTGGGGCCAACGTCCTGACTTTC
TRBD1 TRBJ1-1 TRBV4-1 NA CASSQGVGQGRTEAFF TGCGCCAGCAGCCAAGGCGTGGGACAGGGGAGGACTGAAGCTTTCTTT
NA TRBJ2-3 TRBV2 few CASSGVAEEGYTQYF TGTGCCAGCAGTGGTGTAGCGGAGGAGGGGTATACGCAGTATTTT
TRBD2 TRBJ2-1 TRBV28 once CATFSGGAWNEQFF TGTGCCACCTTTAGCGGGGGGGCCTGGAATGAGCAGTTCTTC
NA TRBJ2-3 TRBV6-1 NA CASSEGNLAIGVTQYF TGTGCCAGCAGTGAAGGCAACCTAGCGATCGGGGTTACGCAGTATTTT
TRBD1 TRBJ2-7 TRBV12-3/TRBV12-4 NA CASGQAAREQYF TGTGCCAGCGGACAGGCTGCGCGGGAGCAGTACTTC
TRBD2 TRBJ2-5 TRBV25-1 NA CASSAGRGAAYGETQYF TGTGCCAGCAGTGCGGGGCGGGGGGCCGCGTATGGAGAGACCCAGTACTTC